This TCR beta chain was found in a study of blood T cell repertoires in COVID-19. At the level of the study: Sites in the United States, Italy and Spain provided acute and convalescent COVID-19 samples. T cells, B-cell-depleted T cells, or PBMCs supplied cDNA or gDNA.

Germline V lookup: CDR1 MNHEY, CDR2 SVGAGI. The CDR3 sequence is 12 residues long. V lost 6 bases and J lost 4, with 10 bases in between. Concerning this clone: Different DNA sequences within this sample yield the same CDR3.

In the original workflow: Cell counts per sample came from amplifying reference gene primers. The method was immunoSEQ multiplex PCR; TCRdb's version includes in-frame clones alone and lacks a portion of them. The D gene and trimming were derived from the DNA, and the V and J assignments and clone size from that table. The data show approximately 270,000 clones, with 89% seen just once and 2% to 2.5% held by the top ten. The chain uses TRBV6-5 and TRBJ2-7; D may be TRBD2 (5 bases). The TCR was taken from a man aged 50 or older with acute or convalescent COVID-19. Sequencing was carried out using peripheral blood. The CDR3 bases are TGTGCCAGCAGCCACCCGGGATACGAGCAGTACTTC. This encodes CASSHPGYEQYF.